This TCR beta chain was retrieved from a study of regulatory T cells in long-lasting Graves disease (dated by TCRdb to the early 2020s). At the level of the whole study: Newly diagnosed Graves' disease patients had taken antithyroid drugs for less than 3 months. Persistent Graves' disease patients were compared with newly diagnosed Graves' disease patients by peripheral blood TCR sequencing and RNA sequencing. The study was registered as a clinical trial and conducted in China. A total of about 35 samples underwent TCR sequencing, from around 13 patients with persistent Graves' disease and 20 patients with newly diagnosed Graves' disease. Paper-wide results and their limitations: Compared with newly diagnosed patients, patients with persistent Graves' disease had lower TCR Shannon entropy and fewer highly expanded clones, which suggests clonal expansion. Sequencing and analysis were limited to the TCR beta chain. More public clonotypes were shared among persistent patients (2,741) than among newly diagnosed patients (more than 900). The authors acknowledged the small sample size as a limitation that may reduce accuracy. The study examined only peripheral blood because the primary lesion, thyroid tissue, could not be accessed. Persistent disease showed preferential use of TRBV28, TRBJ1-2 and TRBJ2-5, whereas newly diagnosed disease favored TRBV20-1 and TRBJ2-1.

Library generation was performed with multiplex PCR. Sequencing used an Illumina HiSeq 4000. To build TCR beta libraries, CDR3 regions were amplified by Arm-PCR using iRepertoire HTBI primers. Before sequencing, the PCR products underwent gel purification. On the study's bioinformatics: Gene usage analysis of CDR3 amino acid clonotypes used the roughly 62 TRBV and fewer than 15 TRBJ segments found across samples. COPE and FqMerger were used to merge the filtered high-quality paired reads into contigs. BLAST was used to align contigs to the IMGT TRBV, TRBD and TRBJ reference genes, and CDR3 was defined following IMGT. Any clonotype with a frequency above 0.1% was classified as a highly expanded clone. Repertoire diversity was measured by Shannon entropy, and V-J evenness by the Gini coefficient. Clonotypes shared by more than one individual were considered public. Using fastp trimming at Q25 and MiXCR clonotype assembly, TCRdb reanalyzed the public sequencing data and kept in-frame beta chains. Merged by CDR3 protein, the rows form single entries marked with the most common genes and DNA. TCRdb's processing, not the authors' own work, is the source of the V and J calls. Within this sample are 400,000 to 550,000 distinct CDR3 sequences, with approximately 16% of them counted one time only. Clones ranked in the top ten supply approximately 11% of the sample.

Sequences MNHEY (CDR1) and SVGAGI (CDR2) are obtained from the germline V gene. V is cut by 2 bases and J by 7 bases, and the space between the germline ends is 11 bases. From the cysteine up to the phenylalanine, the CDR3 has a length of 14 residues. The kept DNA is CDR3 alone, 42 bases in frame from the first base. The time point label for this specimen denotes: newly diagnosed GD, antithyroid drugs for less than 3 months. For both TCR sequencing and RNA sequencing, RNA was extracted from PBMCs in TRIzol. Graves' disease was diagnosed according to American Thyroid Association guidelines. Patients were recruited from an endocrinology department in Xi'an, China. Each patient gave 7 to 9.5 milliliters of peripheral blood, collected in an EDTA anticoagulant tube. Ficoll Paque Plus density gradient separation was used to isolate PBMCs, and no further T cell sorting was done. An Agilent 2100 Bioanalyzer and agarose gel were used to check RNA quality, and a NanoDrop 2000 was used to measure RNA concentration.

This clonotype was recorded many times. It lacks a known antigen. No quality values exist for individual bases; no much larger clone is one base distant. These records were also assigned to another study, of T cells in Graves' hyperthyroidism and ophthalmopathy. As noted in the second study: A patient counted as having stable Graves' hyperthyroidism if no progression to ophthalmopathy occurred over 18 months of follow-up. Hyperthyroidism patients were newly diagnosed, with disease duration under 2 months, and aged 18 to 65 years. Exclusion was applied to patients with uncontrolled infections, other autoimmune diseases, pregnancy or lactation. Diagnoses were established on the basis of clinical symptoms, serum thyroxine and TRAb, thyroid ultrasound, and orbital computed tomography. For the first round of RT-PCR on the TCR CDR3, the HTBI primer set was used together with the Qiagen OneStep RT-PCR kit. Most expanded thyroid clonotypes (frequency above 0.001) were also found in blood, which suggests that blood repertoires may mirror thyroid immune responses. In cross-validation, a model built on a 13 V-J signature told ophthalmopathy apart from stable hyperthyroidism with approximately 90% sensitivity and approximately 81% specificity, and in testing the same model reached 80%/75%. In validation, the model predicted progression to ophthalmopathy a median of 6.5 months before onset, with over 60% sensitivity and 72.22% specificity. To identify TCR V-J signatures that set the groups apart, the researchers used a discovery cohort of more than 95 patients, made up of 40 to 45 with Graves' ophthalmopathy and some 60 with stable Graves' hyperthyroidism. Whether ophthalmopathy could be predicted prospectively was tested in an independent validation cohort made up of roughly 19 hyperthyroidism patients plus 17 patients who later progressed to ophthalmopathy. The roughly 100 discovery patients were randomly split 7:3 into training and test sets. In addition, the study compared T-cell repertoires in thyroid tissue and in blood from 6 or 7 Graves' hyperthyroidism patients. After blood sampling, hyperthyroidism patients were treated with methimazole at a starting dose of 30 mg daily, and ophthalmopathy patients were treated with high-dose intravenous methylprednisolone. Libraries were constructed in a second round of multiplex PCR, after which size selection and purification were performed. Libraries were sequenced paired-end with 100 bp reads on an Illumina HiSeq2000. Raw data were processed with SOAPnuke, discarding reads with adapters, uncalled bases, mean Phred below 15, or no exact constant-primer or identifier match. COPE v1.2.5 was used to merge the high-quality paired reads, and each unique nucleotide sequence was defined as a clonotype. MiTCR v1.1 was used to align the clonotypes against IMGT TRBV, TRBD and TRBJ reference segments. The analysis was restricted to V-J combinations with a frequency above 0.0001, which together covered 99.2% of the repertoires. The TCS score was defined as the ratio of F50 (clonal expansion) to E x V (chaos), calculated using BLOSUM62-based TCRdist between CDR3 peptides within each V-J. Welch's t-statistics and random forest reduced around 520 V-J features to 10 to 15, which were used in a naive Bayes classifier (R e1071). Sample size was not statistically predetermined, and investigators were not blinded to group allocation. TCR Vbeta CDR3 sequencing of roughly 140 peripheral blood samples (approximately 44 ophthalmopathy, under 80 hyperthyroidism and about 17 progressor patients) is reported in the paper.

This sample comprised peripheral blood mononuclear cells (PBMCs), obtained at new diagnosis, from a patient treated with antithyroid drugs. The chain was built from TRBV6-5 and TRBJ1-4; the D gene cannot be resolved reliably. The receptor's source is a young woman with Graves disease. Donor details come from another sample of the same person, matched by shared clones. The nucleotide sequence reads TGTGCCAGCAGTTACGACGGCCGGAGTGAAAAACTGTTTTTT. It is translated as CASSYDGRSEKLFF.